The rows below give T cell receptor beta chains drawn from one sample of a study of siplizumab effects on memory and regulatory T cells. Produced via immunoSEQ multiplex PCR; TCRdb's table is partial and in-frame only. The sample shows over 60,000 clones, roughly 89% of them seen only once. The sequencing sample was made of CD8+ T cells sorted from blood. These TCRs come from a human donor in good health. Each CDR3 is given without its conserved first and last residue.

J	V	length	CDR3
TRBJ2-1	TRBV9	14	ASSVLAGSSYNEQF
TRBJ2-7	TRBV19	11	ASSMGVAYEQY
TRBJ2-1	TRBV9	14	ASSRLRLAGGDEQF
TRBJ2-7	TRBV7-9	14	ASSPEPPAGAYEQY
TRBJ1-2	TRBV7-9	14	ASSLVGTGTTYGYT
TRBJ1-1	TRBV27	11	ASSLSPNTEAF
TRBJ2-1	TRBV19	12	AKKGDRVAHEQF
TRBJ2-7	TRBV19	13	ASSIGTAPTYEQY
TRBJ1-1	TRBV6-1	11	ATRRGVNTEAF
TRBJ2-1	TRBV7-9	9	ASSSTEMQF